This TCR beta chain stems from a study of OX40 agonist ivuxolimab in advanced cancers. As for the study in general: Partial responses were achieved by three patients, of whom one had hepatocellular carcinoma and two had cutaneous melanoma.

TCRdb keeps only in-frame clones here, not all; method: immunoSEQ multiplex PCR. The sample yields around 60,000 clones, over 75% seen once. Trimming took 5 bases from V and 8 from J, leaving 9 bases between them. CDR1 is SGHAT and CDR2 is FQDESV in the germline V gene (reference sequence). The CDR3 runs to 12 residues. The rearrangement uses TRBV11-1 and TRBJ2-2, with D possibly matching TRBD1 (5 bases). This TCR was recovered from an adult with an advanced solid tumor such as melanoma, head and neck, liver or kidney cancer. Sample: CD4+ or CD8+ T cells sorted from blood, taken in a trial of the OX40 agonist ivuxolimab. The CDR3 region has the DNA TGTGCCAGCAGCGAGAAGGGGGGGGAGCTGTTTTTT. Protein sequence: CASSEKGGELFF.